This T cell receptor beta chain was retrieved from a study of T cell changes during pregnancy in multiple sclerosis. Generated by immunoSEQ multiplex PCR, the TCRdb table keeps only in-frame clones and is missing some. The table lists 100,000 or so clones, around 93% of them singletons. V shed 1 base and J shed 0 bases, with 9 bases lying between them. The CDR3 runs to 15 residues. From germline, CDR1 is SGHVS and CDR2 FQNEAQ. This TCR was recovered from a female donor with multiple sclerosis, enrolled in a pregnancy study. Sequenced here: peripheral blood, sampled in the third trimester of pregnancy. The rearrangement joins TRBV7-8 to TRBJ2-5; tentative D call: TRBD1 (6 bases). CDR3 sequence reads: CASSLGWDNQETQYF. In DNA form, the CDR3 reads TGTGCCAGCAGCTTAGGGTGGGACAACCAAGAGACCCAGTACTTC.